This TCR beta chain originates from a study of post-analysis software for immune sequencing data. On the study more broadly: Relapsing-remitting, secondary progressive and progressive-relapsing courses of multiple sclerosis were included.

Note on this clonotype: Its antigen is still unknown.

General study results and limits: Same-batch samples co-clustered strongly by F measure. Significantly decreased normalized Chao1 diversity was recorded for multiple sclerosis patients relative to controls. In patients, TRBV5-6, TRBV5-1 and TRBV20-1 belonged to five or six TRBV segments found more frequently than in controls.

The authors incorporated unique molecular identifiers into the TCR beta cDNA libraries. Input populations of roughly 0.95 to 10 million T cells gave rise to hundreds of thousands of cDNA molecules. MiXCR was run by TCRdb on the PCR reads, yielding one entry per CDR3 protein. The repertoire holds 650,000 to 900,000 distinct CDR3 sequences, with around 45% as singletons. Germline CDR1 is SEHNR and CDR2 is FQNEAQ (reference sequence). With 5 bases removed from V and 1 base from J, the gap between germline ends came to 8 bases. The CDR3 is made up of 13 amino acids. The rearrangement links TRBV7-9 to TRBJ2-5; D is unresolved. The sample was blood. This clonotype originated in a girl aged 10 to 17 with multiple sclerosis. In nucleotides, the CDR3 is TGTGCCAGCAGCGGAAACTTCCAAGAGACCCAGTACTTC. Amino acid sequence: CASSGNFQETQYF.